This T cell receptor (beta chain) came from a study of T cells in tuberculosis. Some clones are missing from TCRdb's copy, which holds only in-frame ones; the method was immunoSEQ multiplex PCR. There are fewer than 40,000 clones in the sample; 94% occur only once, and about 7.6% lies in the top ten. Study outcomes and limitations: GMM-specific TCRs were nearer to active tuberculosis alpha repertoires, suggesting expansion.

The CDR3 contains 17 residues. V trimming: 1 base; J trimming: 2 bases; junction bases outside the gene matches: 7. Per the germline V gene, CDR1 is MGHDK and CDR2 is SYGVNS. On average approximately 90,000 T cells per donor were immunosequenced. Comment on this clone: What it binds is unknown.

The sample comprised PBMCs. The chain employs TRBV25-1 and TRBJ2-7, with 11 positions matching TRBD2. The receptor was isolated from a donor aged 10-29 years with latent tuberculosis or without tuberculosis infection. Here the CDR3 reads CASSESTSGSSTYEQYF. The CDR3 DNA reads TGTGCCAGCAGTGAATCAACTAGCGGGAGTTCAACCTACGAGCAGTACTTC.